This T cell receptor (beta chain) was retrieved from a study of blood T cells in healthy people across ages. Overall study results and limits: The study could not conclusively compare naive and antigen-experienced cells, given its unsorted PBMCs.

Then a second PCR, running about 7 to 11 cycles, was carried out with a sample-barcoded 5' primer and a J-beta primer mix. TCRdb re-called the 5' RACE reads through MiXCR, storing one row per CDR3 protein. Of some 760,000 distinct CDR3 sequences listed, 20% to 25% are singletons. V was pared by 4 bases and J by 4 bases, with 8 bases of the junction left unmatched. The germline CDR1 and CDR2 sequences are SGHRS and YFSETQ. CDR3 size: 16 residues. About this clonotype itself: As yet, its antigen is unknown.

The sample also formed part of further work on T cells of mothers and their children. This second report adds: Thymic selection molds TCR recombination output in a comparable way in related and unrelated pairs.

The rearrangement uses TRBV5-1 and TRBJ2-1, with 10 bases identical to TRBD2. The material sequenced was blood. This receptor was obtained from a boy between 5 and 17 years old in good health. The CDR3 is CASSPAPGLAYNEQFF. Written as DNA, the CDR3 is TGCGCCAGCAGCCCGGCACCGGGACTAGCGTACAATGAGCAGTTCTTC.